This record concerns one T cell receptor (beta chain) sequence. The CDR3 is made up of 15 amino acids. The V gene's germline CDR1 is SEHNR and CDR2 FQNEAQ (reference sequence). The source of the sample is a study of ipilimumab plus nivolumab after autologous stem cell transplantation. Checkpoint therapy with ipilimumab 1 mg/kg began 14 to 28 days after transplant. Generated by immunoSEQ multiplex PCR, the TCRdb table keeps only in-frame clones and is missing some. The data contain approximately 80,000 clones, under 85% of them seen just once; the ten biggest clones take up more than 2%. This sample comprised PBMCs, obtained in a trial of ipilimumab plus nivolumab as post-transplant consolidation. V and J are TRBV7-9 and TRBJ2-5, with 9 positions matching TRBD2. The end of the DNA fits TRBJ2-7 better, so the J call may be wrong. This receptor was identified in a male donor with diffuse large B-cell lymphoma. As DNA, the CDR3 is TGTGCCAGCAGCTTAGGGCGGGGGGGCGTCTACGAGCAGTACTTC. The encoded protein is CASSLGRGGVYEQYF.